These T cell receptor beta chains were read from a single sample in a study of cytomegalovirus exposure and HLA in healthy donors. The repertoire was sequenced with immunoSEQ multiplex PCR; TCRdb's copy has only in-frame clones and lacks some. The top ten clones hold about 1.6% of a sample with approximately 180,000 clones, more than 75% of them seen once. Material: PBMCs. Receptor source: a woman aged 45 to 65 in good health and CMV-seronegative. Each CDR3 is given with its conserved first and last residue. D genes are given only for firm matches.

TRBV6-6	14	TRBD1	TRBJ2-3	CASRGTGSTDTQYF
TRBV4-3	14	.	TRBJ1-2	CASSQDRRGRGYTF
TRBV7-2	13	.	TRBJ1-1	CASSLTGYTEAFF
TRBV29-1	14	TRBD2	TRBJ2-1	CSARWSGRWNEQFF
TRBV2	15	TRBD1	TRBJ2-7	CASRNTGTGRYEQYF
TRBV25-1	13	.	TRBJ1-1	CASSSGGVTEAFF
TRBV2	13	.	TRBJ1-5	CASSVGRQQPQHF
TRBV7-3	14	.	TRBJ2-7	CASSSTSGAWEQYF
TRBV4-3	15	.	TRBJ1-5	CASSQGHTVAQPQHF
TRBV12-5	12	TRBD1	TRBJ2-7	CASGPDRGEQYF
TRBV5-4	14	TRBD2	TRBJ2-7	CASSAASGGYEQYF
TRBV18	15	.	TRBJ1-4	CASSPTGKTNEKLFF
TRBV5-4	17	TRBD1	TRBJ1-6	CASSLTGTGSYNSPLHF
TRBV6-1	13	.	TRBJ1-3	CASSQTGLNTIYF
TRBV13	17	TRBD1	TRBJ1-2	CASRRTMDSYRGYGYTF
TRBV7-2	15	TRBD2	TRBJ2-7	CASSSGVAGANEQYF
TRBV4-1	15	TRBD1	TRBJ1-4	CASSQVGQLGEKLFF
TRBV2	14	TRBD1	TRBJ1-2	CASSSTGSGYGYTF
TRBV6-5	14	.	TRBJ1-1	CASSYRSWNTEAFF
TRBV9	13	TRBD1	TRBJ1-6	CASRDREGSPLHF
TRBV7-9	11	.	TRBJ1-2	CASSLRGGYTF
TRBV7-6	14	.	TRBJ1-2	CASSLGPGKGGYTF
TRBV28	17	.	TRBJ1-1	CASSLPQVQPMNTEAFF
TRBV18	13	.	TRBJ1-4	CASSPGLNEKLFF
TRBV2	14	.	TRBJ2-2	CASSEVAVSRELFF
TRBV4-3	17	TRBD1	TRBJ2-2	CASSLGPQGSNTGELFF
TRBV5-4	15	TRBD2	TRBJ2-7	CASSLGRGSGDEQYF
TRBV28	14	.	TRBJ1-1	CASYSRGRGQMAFF
TRBV6-1	15	TRBD1	TRBJ2-2	CATYPGQGNTGELFF
TRBV6-6	15	.	TRBJ2-7	CASTDSDRLNYEQYF
TRBV18	14	TRBD1	TRBJ1-1	CASLTTGGSTEAFF
TRBV7-2	14	.	TRBJ1-1	CASSLQGMNTEAFF
TRBV6-4	14	TRBD2	TRBJ2-3	CASSDDGSGGALYF
TRBV9	13	TRBD1	TRBJ2-5	CASSKGQDETQYF
TRBV5-1	13	.	TRBJ2-7	CASSSAGTYEQYF
TRBV2	16	TRBD2	TRBJ2-3	CASKTSGSFNTDTQYF
TRBV19	16	.	TRBJ1-5	CASSIVGQISNQPQHF
TRBV2	17	.	TRBJ1-2	CASSDLFRGLVKRGYTF
TRBV7-9	15	TRBD1	TRBJ1-1	CASSSSGGRGTEAFF
TRBV6-5	16	TRBD1	TRBJ1-1	CASSYGSGQGGTEAFF
TRBV4-3	18	.	TRBJ1-4	CASSPNRRQIATNEKLFF
TRBV29-1	12	.	TRBJ1-1	CSAVEALHEAFF
TRBV6-1	15	.	TRBJ1-2	CASDIHGVSNYGYTF
TRBV7-9	14	.	TRBJ1-5	CASSFPGHSQPQHF
TRBV7-6	15	TRBD2	TRBJ2-2	CASSPAGGPSGELFF
TRBV7-2	13	.	TRBJ2-2	CASSPRNTGELFF
TRBV5-4	15	.	TRBJ2-1	CASSSYSTAYNEQFF
TRBV28	14	TRBD1	TRBJ2-7	CASSLGGTAYEQYF
TRBV7-2	15	TRBD1	TRBJ1-1	CASSLRDRVTDEAFF
TRBV6-5	14	TRBD2	TRBJ2-1	CASTQTSGRASQFF
TRBV4-3	15	.	TRBJ2-7	CASSQVSSSSYEQYF
TRBV28	15	.	TRBJ1-5	CASSSRDGSNQPQHF
TRBV6-6	16	TRBD1	TRBJ2-2	CASTPGQGADTGELFF
TRBV7-9	15	.	TRBJ2-4	CASSPRGPPKNIQYF